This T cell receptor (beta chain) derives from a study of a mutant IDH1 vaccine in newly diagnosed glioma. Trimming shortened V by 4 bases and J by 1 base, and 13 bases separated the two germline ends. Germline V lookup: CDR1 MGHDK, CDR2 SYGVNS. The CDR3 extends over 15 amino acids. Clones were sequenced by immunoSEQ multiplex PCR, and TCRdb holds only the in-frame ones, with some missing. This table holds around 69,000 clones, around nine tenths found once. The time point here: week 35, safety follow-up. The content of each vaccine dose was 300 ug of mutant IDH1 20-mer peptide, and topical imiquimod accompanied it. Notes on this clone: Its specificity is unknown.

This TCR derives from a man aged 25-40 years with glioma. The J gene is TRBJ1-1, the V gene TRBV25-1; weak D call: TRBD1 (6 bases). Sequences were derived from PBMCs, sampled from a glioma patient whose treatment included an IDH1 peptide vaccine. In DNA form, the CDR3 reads TGTGCCAGCAGTGGCCCGGGACAACAGAACACTGAAGCTTTCTTT. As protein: CASSGPGQQNTEAFF.